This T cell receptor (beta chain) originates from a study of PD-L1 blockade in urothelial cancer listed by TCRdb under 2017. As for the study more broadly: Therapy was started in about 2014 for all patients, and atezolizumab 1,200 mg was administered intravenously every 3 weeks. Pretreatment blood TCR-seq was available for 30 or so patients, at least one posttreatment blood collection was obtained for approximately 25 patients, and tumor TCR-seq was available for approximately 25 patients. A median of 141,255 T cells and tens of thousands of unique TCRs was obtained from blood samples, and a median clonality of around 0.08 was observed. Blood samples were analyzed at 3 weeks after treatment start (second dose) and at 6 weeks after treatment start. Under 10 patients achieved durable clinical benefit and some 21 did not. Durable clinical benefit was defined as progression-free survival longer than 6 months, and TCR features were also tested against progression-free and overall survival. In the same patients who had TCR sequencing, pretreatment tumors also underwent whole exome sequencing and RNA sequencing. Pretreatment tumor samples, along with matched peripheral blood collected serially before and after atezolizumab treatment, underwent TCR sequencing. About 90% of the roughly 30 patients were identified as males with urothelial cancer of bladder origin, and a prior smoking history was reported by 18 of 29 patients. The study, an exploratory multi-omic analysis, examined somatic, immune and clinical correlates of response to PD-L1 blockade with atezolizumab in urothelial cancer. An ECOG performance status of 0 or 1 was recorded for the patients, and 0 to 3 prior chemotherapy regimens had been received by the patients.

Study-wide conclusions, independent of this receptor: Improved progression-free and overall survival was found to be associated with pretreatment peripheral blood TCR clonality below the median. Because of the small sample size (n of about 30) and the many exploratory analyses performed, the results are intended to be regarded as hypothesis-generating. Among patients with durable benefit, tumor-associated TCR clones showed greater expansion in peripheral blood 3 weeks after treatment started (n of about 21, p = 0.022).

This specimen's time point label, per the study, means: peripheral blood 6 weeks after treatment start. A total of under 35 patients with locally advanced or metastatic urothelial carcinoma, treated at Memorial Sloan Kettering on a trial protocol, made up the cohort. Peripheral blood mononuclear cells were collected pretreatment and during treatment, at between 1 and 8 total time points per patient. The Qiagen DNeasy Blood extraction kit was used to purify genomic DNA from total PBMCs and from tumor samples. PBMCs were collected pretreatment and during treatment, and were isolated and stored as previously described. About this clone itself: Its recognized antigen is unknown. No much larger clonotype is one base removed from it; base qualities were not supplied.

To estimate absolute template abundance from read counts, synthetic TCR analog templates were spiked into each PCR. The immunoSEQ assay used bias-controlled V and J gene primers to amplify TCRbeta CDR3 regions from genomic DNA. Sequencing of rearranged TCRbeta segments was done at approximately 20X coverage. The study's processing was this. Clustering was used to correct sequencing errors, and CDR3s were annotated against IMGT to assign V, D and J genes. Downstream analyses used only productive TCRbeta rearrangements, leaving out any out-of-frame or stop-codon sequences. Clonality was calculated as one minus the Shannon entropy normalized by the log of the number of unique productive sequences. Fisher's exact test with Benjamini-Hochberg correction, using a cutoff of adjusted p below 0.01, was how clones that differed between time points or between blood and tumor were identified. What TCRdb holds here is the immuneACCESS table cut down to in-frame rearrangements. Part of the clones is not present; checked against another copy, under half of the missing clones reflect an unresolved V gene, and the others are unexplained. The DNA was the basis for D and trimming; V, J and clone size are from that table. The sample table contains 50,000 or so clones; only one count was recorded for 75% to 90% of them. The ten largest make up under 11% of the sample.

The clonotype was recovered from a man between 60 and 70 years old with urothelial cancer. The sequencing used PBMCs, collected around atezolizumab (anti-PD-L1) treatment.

Here the CDR3 is given as CAWSVTGVYSPLHF. The DNA sequence is given as TGTGCCTGGAGTGTGACAGGGGTATACTCACCCCTCCACTTT. This receptor chain uses TRBV30 and TRBJ1-6; 8 bases in between match TRBD1. The CDR3 starts with the cysteine, ends with the phenylalanine, and has 14 residues. The retained sequence is limited to the CDR3, 42 bases, with the frame set at the first base. According to the germline V gene (reference sequence), CDR1 reads GTSNPN and CDR2 reads SVGIG. Germline trimming: 0 bases from V, 10 bases from J; junction bases outside gene matches: 5.